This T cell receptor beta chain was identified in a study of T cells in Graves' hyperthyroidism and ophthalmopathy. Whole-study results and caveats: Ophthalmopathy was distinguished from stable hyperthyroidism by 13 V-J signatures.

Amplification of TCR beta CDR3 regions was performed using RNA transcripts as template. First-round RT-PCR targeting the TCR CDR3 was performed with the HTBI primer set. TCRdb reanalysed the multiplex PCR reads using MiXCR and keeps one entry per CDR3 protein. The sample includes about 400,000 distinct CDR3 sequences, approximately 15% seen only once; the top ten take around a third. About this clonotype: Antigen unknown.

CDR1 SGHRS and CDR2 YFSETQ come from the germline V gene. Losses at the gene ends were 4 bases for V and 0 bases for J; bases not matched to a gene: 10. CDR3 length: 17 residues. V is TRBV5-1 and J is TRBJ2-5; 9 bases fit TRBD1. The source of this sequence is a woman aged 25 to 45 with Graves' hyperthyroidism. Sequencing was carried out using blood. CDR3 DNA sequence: TGCGCCAGCAGCCCGGCCCCCGGGACAGGGAACCAAGAGACCCAGTACTTC. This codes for CASSPAPGTGNQETQYF.